This T cell receptor (beta chain) was identified during a study of blood T cells in healthy people across ages. The CDR3 runs to 11 residues. Germline V gives CDR1 MGHDK, CDR2 SYGVNS. Donors ranged from roughly 6 to 90 years old and were healthy Caucasians in Russia. They isolated at least 6 million PBMCs from each sample. Through a sample-barcoded 5' primer and a J-beta primer mix, a second PCR was run for roughly 6 to 11 cycles. Tags on each cDNA molecule came from a template-switch adaptor with 12 random nucleotides. MiXCR, applied by TCRdb to the 5' RACE reads, yields one record per CDR3 protein. The data show about 1,600,000 distinct CDR3 sequences, around two fifths seen once.

Sequencing input: blood. The rearrangement joins TRBV25-1 to TRBJ2-1; D possibly uses TRBD1 or TRBD2 (5 bases each). The DNA end is a closer match to TRBJ2-7, so the J assignment may be wrong. This clonotype originated in a young woman in good health. This chain's CDR3 is CASGTYNEQYF. As DNA, the CDR3 is TGTGCCAGCGGGACCTACAATGAGCAGTACTTC.